This T cell receptor beta chain was profiled in a study of blood T cells in healthy people across ages. Study findings and constraints: Unsorted PBMCs prevented conclusive naive versus antigen-experienced comparison. Age showed a roughly linear inverse relationship with TCR beta diversity per million T cells. Relative to aged donors, long-lived donors carried more naive CD4+ cells and displayed higher diversity.

A second PCR, run for about 6 to 11 cycles, used a sample-barcoded 5' primer plus a J-beta primer mix. TCRdb re-derived calls from the 5' RACE reads in MiXCR, one entry per CDR3 protein. The sample has approximately 690,000 distinct CDR3 sequences, 35% to 50% seen once. This clonotype was seen more than once but under ten times. Its antigen is unknown. The CDR3 runs 17 residues. The chain recombines TRBV21-1 with TRBJ2-5; the D call of TRBD1 is as the table states it, not checked on the DNA. TRBV21-1 is a known pseudogene. Source material: blood. The sequence was collected from an elderly man in good health. CDR3 loop: CASSKDLTGDPKETQYF. DNA for the CDR3: TGTGCCAGCAGCAAAGATTTGACGGGGGACCCCAAAGAGACCCAGTACTTC.